Shown below are 12 T cell receptor beta chains from a single sample sequenced in a study of cytomegalovirus exposure and HLA in healthy donors. The primer mix had 60 Vbeta and 13 Jbeta primers. TCRdb keeps only in-frame clones here, not all; method: immunoSEQ multiplex PCR. The sample contains some 140,000 clones, approximately 80% of which appear only once. Specimen: PBMCs. The source of these receptors is a man aged 25-45 years in good health and CMV-seronegative.

This chain connects TRBV30 to TRBJ1-5, with 9 nucleotides matching TRBD1. There are 14 residues in the CDR3. Germline trimming cut 6 bases from V and 7 bases from J; bases unmatched to any gene: 10. Germline V lookup: CDR1 GTSNPN, CDR2 SVGIG (reference sequence). This CDR3 is CACKTGGKGQPQHF. The CDR3 nucleotides read TGTGCCTGCAAAACAGGGGGCAAGGGACAGCCCCAGCATTTT.

V is TRBV5-4 and J is TRBJ2-2, with a tentative D call TRBD1 (6 bases). Trimming stripped 4 bases from V and 4 bases from J, with 17 bases between. CDR3 length: 16 residues. Germline CDR1 reads SGHNT; CDR2 reads YYREEE (reference sequence). CDR3 residues: CASSVSSGVGTGELFF. DNA of the CDR3: TGTGCCAGCAGCGTTTCTTCAGGGGTCGGCACCGGGGAGCTGTTTTTT. The variable domain in full, completed from reference TRBV5-4 and TRBJ2-2, reads ETGVTQSPTHLIKTRGQQVTLRCSSQSGHNTVSWYQQALGQGPQFIFQYYREEENGRGNFPPRFSGLQFPNYSSELNVNALELDDSALYLCASSVSSGVGTGELFFGEGSRLTVL.

This clone was seen once. In nucleotides, the CDR3 is TGTGCCAGCAGCTTAGACAGGGGGCTGAGCACCGGGGAGCTGTTTTTT. Translating it yields CASSLDRGLSTGELFF. The chain links TRBV11-3 to TRBJ2-2, with 8 bases matching TRBD1. The CDR3 covers 16 residues. Germline CDR1 SGHNT, CDR2 YENEEA. The V segment lost 0 bases and the J segment 4 bases; nucleotides outside the gene matches: 4.

The chain uses TRBV7-6 and TRBJ1-1; 7 bases are shared with TRBD1. The CDR3 has 16 residues. With V trimmed by 4 bases and J by 2 bases, 10 bases remained unmatched. The V gene's germline CDR1 is SGHVS and CDR2 FNYEAQ. The CDR3 DNA reads as TGTGCCAGCAGCTCGACAGGGATGTCAAGCAACACTGAAGCTTTCTTT. Translating gives CASSSTGMSSNTEAFF.

The rearrangement joins TRBV5-4 to TRBJ1-2; 7 nucleotides line up with TRBD1. The CDR3 totals 13 residues. Looked up from germline, CDR1 is SGHNT and CDR2 is YYREEE (reference sequence). V lost 0 bases and J lost 6; bases outside the gene matches: 2. The CDR3 is CASSLETGDGYTF. For the CDR3, the DNA is TGTGCCAGCAGCTTGGAAACAGGGGATGGCTACACCTTC.

The chain recombines TRBV27 with TRBJ2-5; D remains unclear. The J call may be incorrect, as the DNA end agrees better with TRBJ2-7. Germline assignment: CDR1 MNHEY and CDR2 SMNVEV (reference sequence). The CDR3 loop spans 13 amino acids. The CDR3 loop is CASSLVLRGEQYF. CDR3 nucleotides: TGTGCCAGCAGTTTAGTTCTCCGAGGCGAGCAGTACTTC.

V gene TRBV28 combines with J gene TRBJ1-2, with D unresolved. Germline CDR1 reads MDHEN; CDR2 reads SYDVKM. This CDR3 spans 15 amino acids. V was trimmed by 5 bases and J by 0 bases, leaving 13 bases between them. The CDR3 reads CASSLTSGANYGYTF. CDR3 nucleotides: TGTGCCAGCAGTCTTACCTCTGGAGCTAACTATGGCTACACCTTC.

The gene calls are TRBV27 and TRBJ1-2; weak D call: TRBD1 (6 bases). The CDR3 covers 15 residues. CDR1 MNHEY and CDR2 SMNVEV come from the germline V gene (reference sequence). The ends were cut back, 6 bases at V and 3 bases at J, with 17 bases in the middle. As DNA, the CDR3 is TGTGCCAGCAGCAAAAAGGGGGTAGGGGACTATGGCTACACCTTC. Protein: CASSKKGVGDYGYTF.

This clone is a singleton in its sample. This sequence joins TRBV9 and TRBJ2-5; 12 bases are a match to TRBD2. J was trimmed by 5 bases and V by 4 bases; bases with no gene match: 6. Looked up from germline, CDR1 is SGDLS and CDR2 is YYNGEE. The CDR3 runs to 15 residues. CDR3 region: CASSTNLAGGETQYF. CDR3 in DNA: TGTGCCAGCAGCACAAATCTAGCGGGAGGGGAGACCCAGTACTTC.

V is TRBV7-9 and J is TRBJ2-2, with 7 bases aligning to TRBD2. Looked up from germline, CDR1 is SEHNR and CDR2 is FQNEAQ (reference sequence). The CDR3 covers 15 residues. Germline trimming cut 8 bases from V and 2 bases from J; bases unmatched to any gene: 8. The CDR3: CASRAGLFNTGELFF. The CDR3 DNA reads TGTGCCAGCCGAGCGGGACTATTCAACACCGGGGAGCTGTTTTTT.

The chain joins TRBV27 to TRBJ2-7, with 11 nucleotides matching TRBD2. The CDR3 has 16 residues. Germline CDR1 reads MNHEY; CDR2 reads SMNVEV (reference sequence). Losses at the gene ends were 2 bases for V and 2 bases for J; bases not matched to a gene: 5. CDR3 protein: CASSLKPGLAAYEQYF. The CDR3 nucleotides read TGTGCCAGCAGTTTAAAACCGGGACTAGCGGCCTACGAGCAGTACTTC.

The genes are TRBV5-4 and TRBJ2-7; TRBD1 matches at 7 bases. With 4 bases clipped from V and 2 bases from J, the junction kept 6 bases outside the gene matches. The CDR3 consists of 14 residues. Germline CDR1 SGHNT, CDR2 YYREEE (reference sequence). Here the CDR3 reads CASSLTGTAYEQYF. CDR3 nucleotides: TGTGCCAGCAGCCTGACCGGGACAGCCTACGAGCAGTACTTC. The full variable domain, in which reference TRBV5-4 and TRBJ2-7 provide the parts outside the CDR3, is ETGVTQSPTHLIKTRGQQVTLRCSSQSGHNTVSWYQQALGQGPQFIFQYYREEENGRGNFPPRFSGLQFPNYSSELNVNALELDDSALYLCASSLTGTAYEQYFGPGTRLTVT.